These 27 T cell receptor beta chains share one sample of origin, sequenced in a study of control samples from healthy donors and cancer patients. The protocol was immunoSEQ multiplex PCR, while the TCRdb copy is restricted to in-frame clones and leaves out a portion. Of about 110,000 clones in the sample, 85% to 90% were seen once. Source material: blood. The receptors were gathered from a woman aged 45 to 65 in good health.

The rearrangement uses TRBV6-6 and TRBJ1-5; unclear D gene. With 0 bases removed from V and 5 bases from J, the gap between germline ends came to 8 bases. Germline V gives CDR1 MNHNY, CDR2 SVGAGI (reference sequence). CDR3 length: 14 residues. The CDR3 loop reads CASSYSKGHQPQHF. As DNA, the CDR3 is TGTGCCAGCAGTTACTCGAAAGGGCATCAGCCCCAGCATTTT.

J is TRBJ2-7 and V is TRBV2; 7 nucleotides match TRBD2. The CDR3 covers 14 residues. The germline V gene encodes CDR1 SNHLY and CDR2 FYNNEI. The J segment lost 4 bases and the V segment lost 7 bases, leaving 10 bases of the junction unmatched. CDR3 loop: CASIRSEGGYEQYV. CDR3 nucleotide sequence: TGTGCCAGCATCCGAAGTGAGGGAGGGTACGAGCAGTACGTC.

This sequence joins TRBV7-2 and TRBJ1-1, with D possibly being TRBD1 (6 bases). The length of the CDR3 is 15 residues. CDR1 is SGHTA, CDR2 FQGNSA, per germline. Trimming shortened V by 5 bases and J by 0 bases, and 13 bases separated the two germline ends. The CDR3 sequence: CASSVQGNMNTEAFF. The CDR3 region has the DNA TGTGCCAGCAGCGTACAGGGTAACATGAACACTGAAGCTTTCTTT.

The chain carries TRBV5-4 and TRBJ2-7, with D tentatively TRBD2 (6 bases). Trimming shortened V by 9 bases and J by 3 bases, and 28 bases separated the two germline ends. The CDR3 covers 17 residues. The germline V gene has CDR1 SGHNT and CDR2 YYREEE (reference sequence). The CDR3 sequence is CAKIKRGGPILVYEQYV. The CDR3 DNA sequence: TGTGCCAAAATTAAAAGGGGAGGTCCCATCCTCGTCTACGAGCAGTACGTC.

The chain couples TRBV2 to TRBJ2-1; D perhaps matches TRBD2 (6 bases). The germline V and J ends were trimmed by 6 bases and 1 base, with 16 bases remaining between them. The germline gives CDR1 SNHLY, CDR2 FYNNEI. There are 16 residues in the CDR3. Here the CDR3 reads CASSEQLAGSYNEQFF. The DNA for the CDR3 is TGTGCCAGCAGCGAACAACTAGCTGGGTCCTACAATGAGCAGTTCTTC.

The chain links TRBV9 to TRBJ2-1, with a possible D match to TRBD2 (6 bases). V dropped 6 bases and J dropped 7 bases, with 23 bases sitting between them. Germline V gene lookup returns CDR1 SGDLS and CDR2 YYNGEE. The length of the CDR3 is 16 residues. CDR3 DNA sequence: TGTGCCAGCACCGCCTTAGGGACCGGGGGTGGGAATGAGCAGTTCTTC. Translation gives CASTALGTGGGNEQFF. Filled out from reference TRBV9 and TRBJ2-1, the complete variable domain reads DSGVTQTPKHLITATGQRVTLRCSPRSGDLSVYWYQQSLDQGLQFLIQYYNGEERAKGNILERFSAQQFPDLHSELNLSSLELGDSALYFCASTALGTGGGNEQFFGPGTRLTVL.

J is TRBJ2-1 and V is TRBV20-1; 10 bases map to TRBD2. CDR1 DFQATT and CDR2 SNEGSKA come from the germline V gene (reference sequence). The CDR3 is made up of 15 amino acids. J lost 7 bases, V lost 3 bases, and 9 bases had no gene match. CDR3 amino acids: CSASDLAGVRNEQFF. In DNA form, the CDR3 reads TGCAGTGCTAGTGACCTAGCGGGAGTAAGGAATGAGCAGTTCTTC.

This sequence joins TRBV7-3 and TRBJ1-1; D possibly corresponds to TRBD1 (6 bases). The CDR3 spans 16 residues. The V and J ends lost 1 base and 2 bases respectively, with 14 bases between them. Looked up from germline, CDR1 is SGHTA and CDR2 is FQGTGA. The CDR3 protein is CASSLIRAGGNTEAFF. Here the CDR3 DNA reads TGTGCCAGCAGCTTAATTAGGGCCGGGGGCAACACTGAAGCTTTCTTT.

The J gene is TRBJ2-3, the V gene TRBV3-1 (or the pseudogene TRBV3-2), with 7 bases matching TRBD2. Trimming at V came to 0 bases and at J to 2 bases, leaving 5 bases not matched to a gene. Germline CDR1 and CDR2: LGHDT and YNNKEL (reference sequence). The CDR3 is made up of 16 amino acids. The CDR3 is CASSQEREEVTDTQYF. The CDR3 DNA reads TGTGCCAGCAGCCAAGAACGGGAGGAAGTCACAGATACGCAGTATTTT.

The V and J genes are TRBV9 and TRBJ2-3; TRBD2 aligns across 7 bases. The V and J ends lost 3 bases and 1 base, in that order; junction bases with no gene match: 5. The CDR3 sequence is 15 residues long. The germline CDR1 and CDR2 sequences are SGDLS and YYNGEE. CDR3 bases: TGTGCCAGCAGCGCCCGACTAGCCCGCACAGATACGCAGTATTTT. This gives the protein CASSARLARTDTQYF.

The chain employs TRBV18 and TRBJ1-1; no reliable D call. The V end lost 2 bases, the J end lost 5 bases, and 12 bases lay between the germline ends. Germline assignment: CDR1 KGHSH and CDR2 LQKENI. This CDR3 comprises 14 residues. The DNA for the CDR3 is TGTGCCAGCTCACCAGGTCGGGTTAGGACTGAAGCTTTCTTT. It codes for CASSPGRVRTEAFF.

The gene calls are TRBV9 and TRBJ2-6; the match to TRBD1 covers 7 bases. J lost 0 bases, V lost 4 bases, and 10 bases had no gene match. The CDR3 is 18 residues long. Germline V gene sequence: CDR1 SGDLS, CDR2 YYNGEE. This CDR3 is CASSPQGSGFSGANVLTF. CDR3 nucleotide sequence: TGTGCCAGCAGCCCACAGGGGTCGGGTTTCTCTGGGGCCAACGTCCTGACTTTC.

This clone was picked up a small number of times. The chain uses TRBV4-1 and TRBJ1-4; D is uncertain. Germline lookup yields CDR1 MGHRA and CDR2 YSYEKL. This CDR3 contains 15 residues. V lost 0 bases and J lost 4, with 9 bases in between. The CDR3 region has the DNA TGCGCCAGCAGCCAAGAAAGGCCGGTTAATGAAAAACTGTTTTTT. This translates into CASSQERPVNEKLFF.

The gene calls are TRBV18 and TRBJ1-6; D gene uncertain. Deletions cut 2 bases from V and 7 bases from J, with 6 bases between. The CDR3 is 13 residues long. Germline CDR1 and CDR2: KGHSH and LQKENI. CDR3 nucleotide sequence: TGTGCCAGCTCACCATCGCCCAATTCACCCCTCCACTTT. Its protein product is CASSPSPNSPLHF.

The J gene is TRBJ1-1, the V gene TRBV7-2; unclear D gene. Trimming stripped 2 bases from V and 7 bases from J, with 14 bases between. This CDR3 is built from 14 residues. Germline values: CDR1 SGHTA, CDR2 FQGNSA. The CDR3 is CASSLIVDANEAFF. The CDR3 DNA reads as TGTGCCAGCAGCTTAATAGTTGACGCCAATGAAGCTTTCTTT. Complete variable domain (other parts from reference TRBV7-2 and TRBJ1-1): GAGVSQSPSNKVTEKGKDVELRCDPISGHTALYWYRQSLGQGLEFLIYFQGNSAPDKSGLPSDRFSAERTGGSVSTLTIQRTQQEDSAVYLCASSLIVDANEAFFGQGTRLTVV.

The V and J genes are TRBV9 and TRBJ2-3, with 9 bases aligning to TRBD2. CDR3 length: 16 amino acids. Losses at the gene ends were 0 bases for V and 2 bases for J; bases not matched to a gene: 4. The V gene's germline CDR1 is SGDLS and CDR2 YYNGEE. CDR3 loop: CASSVGPSGATDTQYF. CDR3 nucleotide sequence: TGTGCCAGCAGCGTAGGGCCTAGCGGGGCCACAGATACGCAGTATTTT.

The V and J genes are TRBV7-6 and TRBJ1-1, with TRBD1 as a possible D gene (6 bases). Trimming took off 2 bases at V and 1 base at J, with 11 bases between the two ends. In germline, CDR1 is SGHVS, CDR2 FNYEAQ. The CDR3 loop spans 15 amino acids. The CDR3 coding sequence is TGTGCCAGCAGCTTAATAGGGGGGTGGAACACTGAAGCTTTCTTT. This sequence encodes CASSLIGGWNTEAFF. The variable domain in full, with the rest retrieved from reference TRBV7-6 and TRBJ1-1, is GAGVSQSPRYKVTKRGQDVALRCDPISGHVSLYWYRQALGQGPEFLTYFNYEAQQDKSGLPNDRFSAERPEGSISTLTIQRTEQRDSAMYRCASSLIGGWNTEAFFGQGTRLTVV.

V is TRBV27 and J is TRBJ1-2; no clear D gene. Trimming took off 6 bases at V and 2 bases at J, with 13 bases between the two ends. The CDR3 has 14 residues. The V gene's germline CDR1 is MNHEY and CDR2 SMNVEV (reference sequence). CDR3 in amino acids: CASRIPQQNYGYTF. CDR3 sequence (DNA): TGTGCCAGCAGGATTCCACAGCAAAACTATGGCTACACCTTC.

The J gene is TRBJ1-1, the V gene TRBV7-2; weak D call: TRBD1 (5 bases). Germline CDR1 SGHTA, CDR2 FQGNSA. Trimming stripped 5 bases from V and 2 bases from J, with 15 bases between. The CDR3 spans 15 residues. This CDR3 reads CASSQEVRANTEAFF. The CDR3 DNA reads TGTGCCAGCAGCCAGGAGGTCAGGGCAAACACTGAAGCTTTCTTT.

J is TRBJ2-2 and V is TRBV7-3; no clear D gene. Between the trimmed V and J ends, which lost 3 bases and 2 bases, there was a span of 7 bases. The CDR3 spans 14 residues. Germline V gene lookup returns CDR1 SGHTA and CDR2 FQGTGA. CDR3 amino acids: CASSFLVNTGELFF. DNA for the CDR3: TGTGCCAGCAGCTTTCTTGTCAACACCGGGGAGCTGTTTTTT.

CDR3 residues: CASSQNHGARGTYEQYV. Written as DNA, the CDR3 is TGTGCCAGCTCCCAAAATCACGGGGCCAGGGGGACCTACGAGCAGTACGTC. The chain recombines TRBV18 with TRBJ2-7, with TRBD1 matching over 7 bases. Looked up from germline, CDR1 is KGHSH and CDR2 is LQKENI. V gave up 6 bases and J gave up 2 bases; unmatched junction bases: 16. The CDR3 is 17 amino acids.

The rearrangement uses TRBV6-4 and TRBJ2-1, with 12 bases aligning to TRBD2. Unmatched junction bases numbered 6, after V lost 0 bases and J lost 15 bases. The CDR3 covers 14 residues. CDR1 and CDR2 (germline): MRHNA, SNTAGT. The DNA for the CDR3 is TGTGCCAGCAGTGACTCGACTAGCGGGGGATTTTGGTTCTTC. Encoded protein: CASSDSTSGGFWFF.

CDR3 protein: CASSGLAGGWETQYF. The CDR3 DNA reads as TGTGCCAGCAGCGGACTAGCGGGAGGGTGGGAGACCCAGTACTTC. The chain joins TRBV2 to TRBJ2-5, with 15 bases identical to TRBD2. The CDR3 consists of 15 residues. With 6 bases clipped from V and 5 bases from J, the junction kept 4 bases outside the gene matches. In germline, CDR1 is SNHLY, CDR2 FYNNEI.

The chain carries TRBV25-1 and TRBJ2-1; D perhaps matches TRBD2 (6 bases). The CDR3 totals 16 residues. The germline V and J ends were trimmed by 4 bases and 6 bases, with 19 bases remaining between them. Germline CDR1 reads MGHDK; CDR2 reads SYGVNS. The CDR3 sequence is CASSGRLAEGPNEQFF. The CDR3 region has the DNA TGTGCCAGCAGTGGACGGTTAGCGGAGGGGCCCAATGAGCAGTTCTTC.

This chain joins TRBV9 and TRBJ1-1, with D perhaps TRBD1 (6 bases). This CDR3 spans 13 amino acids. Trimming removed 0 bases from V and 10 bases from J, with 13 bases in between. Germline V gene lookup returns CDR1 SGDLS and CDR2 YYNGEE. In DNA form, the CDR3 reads TGTGCCAGCAGCGTAGGGGGCAAGACAGGAGCTTTCTTT. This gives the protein CASSVGGKTGAFF. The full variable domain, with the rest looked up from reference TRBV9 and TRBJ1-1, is DSGVTQTPKHLITATGQRVTLRCSPRSGDLSVYWYQQSLDQGLQFLIQYYNGEERAKGNILERFSAQQFPDLHSELNLSSLELGDSALYFCASSVGGKTGAFFGQGTRLTVV.

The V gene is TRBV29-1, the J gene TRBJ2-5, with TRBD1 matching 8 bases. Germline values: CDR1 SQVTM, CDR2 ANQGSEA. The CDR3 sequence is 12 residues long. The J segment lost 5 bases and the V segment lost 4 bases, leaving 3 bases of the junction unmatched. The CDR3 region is CSVGTGRETQYF. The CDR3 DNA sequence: TGCAGCGTTGGGACAGGGAGGGAGACCCAGTACTTC.

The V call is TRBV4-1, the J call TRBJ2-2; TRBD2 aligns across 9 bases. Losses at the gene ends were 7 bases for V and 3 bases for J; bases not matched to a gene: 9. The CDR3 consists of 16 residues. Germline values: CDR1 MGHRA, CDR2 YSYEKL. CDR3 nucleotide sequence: TGCGCCAGCACGCTAGCGGGATTGGTCGACACCGGGGAGCTGTTTTTT. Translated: CASTLAGLVDTGELFF.